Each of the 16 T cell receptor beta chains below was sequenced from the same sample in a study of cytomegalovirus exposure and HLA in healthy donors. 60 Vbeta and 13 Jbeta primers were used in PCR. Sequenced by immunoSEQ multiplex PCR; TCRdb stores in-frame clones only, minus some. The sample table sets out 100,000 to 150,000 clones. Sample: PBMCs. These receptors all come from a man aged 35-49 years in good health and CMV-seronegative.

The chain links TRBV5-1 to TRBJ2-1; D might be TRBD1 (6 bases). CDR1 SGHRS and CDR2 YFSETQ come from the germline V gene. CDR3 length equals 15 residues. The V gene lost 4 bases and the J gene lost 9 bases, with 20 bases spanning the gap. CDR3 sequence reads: CASSPRGPIGGEQFF. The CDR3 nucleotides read TGCGCCAGCAGCCCCAGGGGACCCATAGGGGGTGAGCAGTTCTTC. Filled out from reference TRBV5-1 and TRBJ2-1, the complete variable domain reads KAGVTQTPRYLIKTRGQQVTLSCSPISGHRSVSWYQQTPGQGLQFLFEYFSETQRNKGNFPGRFSGRQFSNSRSEMNVSTLELGDSALYLCASSPRGPIGGEQFFGPGTRLTVL.

Here the CDR3 reads CAWRPRGGIRTEAFF. Written as DNA, the CDR3 is TGTGCCTGGAGACCAAGGGGAGGGATAAGAACTGAAGCTTTCTTT. The chain employs TRBV30 and TRBJ1-1; perhaps TRBD1 as D (5 bases). Trimming pared 3 bases from V and 5 bases from J, leaving 19 bases between. The CDR3 length is 15 residues. Germline V CDR1 and CDR2: GTSNPN, SVGIG (reference sequence).

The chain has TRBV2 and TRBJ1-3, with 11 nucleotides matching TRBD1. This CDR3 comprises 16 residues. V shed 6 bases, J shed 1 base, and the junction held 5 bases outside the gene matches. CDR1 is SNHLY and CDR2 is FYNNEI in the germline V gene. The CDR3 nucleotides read TGTGCCAGCAGGGCGGACAGGGGGCGATCTGGAAACACCATATATTTT. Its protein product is CASRADRGRSGNTIYF.

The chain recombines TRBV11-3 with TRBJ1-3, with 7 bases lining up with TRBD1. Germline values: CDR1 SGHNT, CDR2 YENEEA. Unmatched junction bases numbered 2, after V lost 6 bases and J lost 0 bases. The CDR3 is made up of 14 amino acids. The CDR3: CASSPGGSGNTIYF. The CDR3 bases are TGTGCCAGCAGTCCAGGGGGCTCTGGAAACACCATATATTTT.

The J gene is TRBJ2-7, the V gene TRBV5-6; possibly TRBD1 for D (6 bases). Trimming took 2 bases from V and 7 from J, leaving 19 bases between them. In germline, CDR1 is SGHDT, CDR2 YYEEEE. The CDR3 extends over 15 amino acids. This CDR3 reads CASSLGQSTTGEQYF. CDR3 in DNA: TGTGCCAGCAGCTTAGGACAGTCTACTACAGGGGAGCAGTACTTC.

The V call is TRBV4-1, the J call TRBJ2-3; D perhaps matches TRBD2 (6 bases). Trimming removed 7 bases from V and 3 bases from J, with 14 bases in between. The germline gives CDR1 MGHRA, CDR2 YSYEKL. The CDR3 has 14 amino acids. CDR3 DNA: TGCGCCAGCACCCTCACCCGGGGGACAGATACGCAGTATTTT. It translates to CASTLTRGTDTQYF.

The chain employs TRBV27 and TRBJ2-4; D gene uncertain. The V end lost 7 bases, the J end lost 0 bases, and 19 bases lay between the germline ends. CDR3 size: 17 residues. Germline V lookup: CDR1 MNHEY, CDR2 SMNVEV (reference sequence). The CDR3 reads CASTQDRLTLAKNIQYF. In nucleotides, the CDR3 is TGTGCCAGCACCCAGGATCGGCTGACCTTAGCCAAAAACATTCAGTACTTC.

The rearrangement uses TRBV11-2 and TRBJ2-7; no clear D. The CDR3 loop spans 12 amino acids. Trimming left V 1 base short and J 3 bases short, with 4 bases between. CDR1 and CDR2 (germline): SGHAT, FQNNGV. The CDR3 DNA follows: TGTGCCAGCAGCTTAGCCGTCTACGAGCAGTACTTC. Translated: CASSLAVYEQYF.

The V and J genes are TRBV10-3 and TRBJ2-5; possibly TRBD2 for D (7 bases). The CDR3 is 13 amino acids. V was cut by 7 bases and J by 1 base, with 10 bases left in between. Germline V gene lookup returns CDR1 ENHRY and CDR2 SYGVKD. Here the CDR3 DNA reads TGTGCCATCAAGGGAGGGGGCCAAGAGACCCAGTACTTC. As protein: CAIKGGGQETQYF.

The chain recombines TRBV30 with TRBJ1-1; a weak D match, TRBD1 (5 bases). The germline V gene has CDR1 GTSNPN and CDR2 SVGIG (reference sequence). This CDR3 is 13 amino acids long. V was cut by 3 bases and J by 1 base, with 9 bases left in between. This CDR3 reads CAWRTGRNTEAFF. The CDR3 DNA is TGTGCCTGGAGAACAGGCCGGAACACTGAAGCTTTCTTT. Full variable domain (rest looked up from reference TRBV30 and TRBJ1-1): SQTIHQWPATLVQPVGSPLSLECTVEGTSNPNLYWYRQAAGRGLQLLFYSVGIGQISSEVPQNLSASRPQDRQFILSSKKLLLSDSGFYLCAWRTGRNTEAFFGQGTRLTVV.

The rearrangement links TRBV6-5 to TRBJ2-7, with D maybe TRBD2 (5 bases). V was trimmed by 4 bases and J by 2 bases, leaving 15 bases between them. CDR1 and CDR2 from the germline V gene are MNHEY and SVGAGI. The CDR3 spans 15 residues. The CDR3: CASSSTVGSPYEQYF. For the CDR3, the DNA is TGTGCCAGCAGTTCCACGGTGGGGAGCCCCTACGAGCAGTACTTC.

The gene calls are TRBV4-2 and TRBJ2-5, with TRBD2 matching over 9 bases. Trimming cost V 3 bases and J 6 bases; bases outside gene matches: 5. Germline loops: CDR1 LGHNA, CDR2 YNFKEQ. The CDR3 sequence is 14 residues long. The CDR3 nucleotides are TGTGCCAGCAGCCAGGGACTAGCTCGAAAGACCCAGTACTTC. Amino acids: CASSQGLARKTQYF.

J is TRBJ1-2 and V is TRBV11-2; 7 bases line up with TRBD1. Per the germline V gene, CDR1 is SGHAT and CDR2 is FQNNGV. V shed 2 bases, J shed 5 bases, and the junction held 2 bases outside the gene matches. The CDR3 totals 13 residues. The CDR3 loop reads CASSLSGQYGYTF. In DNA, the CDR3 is TGTGCCAGCAGCTTATCGGGACAGTATGGCTACACCTTC.

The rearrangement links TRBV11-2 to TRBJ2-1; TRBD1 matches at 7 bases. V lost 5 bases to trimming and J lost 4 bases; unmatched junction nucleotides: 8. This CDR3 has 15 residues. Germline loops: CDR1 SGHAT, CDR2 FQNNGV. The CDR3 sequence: CASSRDREWYNEQFF. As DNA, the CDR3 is TGTGCCAGCAGCCGCGACAGGGAATGGTACAATGAGCAGTTCTTC.

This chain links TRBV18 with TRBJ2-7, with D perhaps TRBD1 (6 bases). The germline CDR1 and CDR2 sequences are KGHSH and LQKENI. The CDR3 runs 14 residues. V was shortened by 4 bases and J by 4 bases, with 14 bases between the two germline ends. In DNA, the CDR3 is TGTGCCAGCTCACAGGGGACACCCGGATACGAGCAGTACTTC. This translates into CASSQGTPGYEQYF.

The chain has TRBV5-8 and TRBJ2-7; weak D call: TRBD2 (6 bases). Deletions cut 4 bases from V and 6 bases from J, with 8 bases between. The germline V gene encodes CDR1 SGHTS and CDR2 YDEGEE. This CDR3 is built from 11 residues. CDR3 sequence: CASSRRGEQYF. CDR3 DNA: TGTGCCAGCAGCCGGAGGGGCGAGCAGTACTTC.